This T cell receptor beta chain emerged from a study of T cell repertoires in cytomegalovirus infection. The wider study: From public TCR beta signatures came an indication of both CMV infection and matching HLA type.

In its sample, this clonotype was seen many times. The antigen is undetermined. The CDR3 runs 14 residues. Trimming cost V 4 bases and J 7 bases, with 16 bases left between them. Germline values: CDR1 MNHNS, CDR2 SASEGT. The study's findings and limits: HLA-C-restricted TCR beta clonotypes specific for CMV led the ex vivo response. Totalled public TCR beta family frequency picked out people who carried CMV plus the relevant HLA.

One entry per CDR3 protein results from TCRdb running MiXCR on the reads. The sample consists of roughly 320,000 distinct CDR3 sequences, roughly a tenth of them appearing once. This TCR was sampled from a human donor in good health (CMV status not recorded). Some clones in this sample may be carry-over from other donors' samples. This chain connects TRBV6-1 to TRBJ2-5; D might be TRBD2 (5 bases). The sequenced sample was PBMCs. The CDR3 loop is CASSGTGPKGTQYF. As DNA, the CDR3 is TGTGCCAGCAGTGGGACTGGGCCAAAGGGGACCCAGTACTTC.